This T cell receptor (beta chain) stems from a study of cytomegalovirus exposure and HLA in healthy donors. Germline CDR1 MNHEY, CDR2 SMNVEV (reference sequence). The CDR3 consists of 16 residues. V dropped 4 bases and J dropped 0 bases, with 15 bases sitting between them. Amplification used 60 Vbeta primers and 13 Jbeta primers. The assay was immunoSEQ multiplex PCR, and TCRdb's table has in-frame clones only and misses some. The sample comprises some 70,000 clones, under 80% of which are singletons, and approximately 5.4% rests with the top ten. Sequenced material: PBMCs. This clonotype was obtained from a male donor in good health and CMV-seropositive. V gene TRBV27 combines with J gene TRBJ1-1, with D possibly TRBD1 on 6 matching bases. CDR3 in DNA: TGTGCCAGCAGTTCCCAAGGGGGAGTCATGAACACTGAAGCTTTCTTT. It yields the protein CASSSQGGVMNTEAFF.